The clone carrying this TCR beta chain was observed a handful of times. Its antigen is unknown. The germline CDR1 and CDR2 sequences are SQVTM and ANQGSEA. V was shortened by 0 bases and J by 4 bases, with 9 bases between the two germline ends. CDR3 length: 13 amino acids. The data belong to a study of cytotoxic CD8 clonotypes in ibrutinib-treated CLL. General observations from the study: Clonality was higher at ibrutinib response and returned toward baseline at progression.

Clones were read by immunoSEQ multiplex PCR, and TCRdb kept only the in-frame ones, dropping some. Here the sample spans approximately 320,000 clones, 67% being singletons. Specimen: PBMCs, collected after 36 months of ibrutinib treatment. The clonotype was recovered from a human donor with chronic lymphocytic leukemia. The chain uses TRBV29-1 and TRBJ1-2; D is unclear. DNA of the CDR3: TGCAGCGTTGAAGATCGTGGATTCTATGGCTACACCTTC. This sequence encodes CSVEDRGFYGYTF.